This is a list of T cell receptor beta chains from one sample in a study of blood T cell repertoires in COVID-19. Sequencing used immunoSEQ multiplex PCR; TCRdb keeps in-frame clones, though not all of them. This sample has some 50,000 clones, with about 88% found just once. Sample: peripheral blood. The receptor source for this set is an older woman with active COVID-19. CDR3s include the opening cysteine and the closing phenylalanine or tryptophan.

V | CDR3
TRBV6-6 | CASTASISSNYGYTF
TRBV27 | CASRKGGAGEKLFF
TRBV24-1 | CATSDTDRDNSNQPQHF
TRBV24-1 | CATGTGRTGVGNEQFF
TRBV28 | CASSLLAGPARDKNIQYF
TRBV7-3 | CASSYPGLAGVRGTNTGELFF
TRBV6-1 | CASSDQGTYGYTF
TRBV30 | CAWGPSGHFLSGAFF
TRBV18 | CASSPGTGTGISGEQYF
TRBV5-1 | CASSLGGEEKLFF
TRBV10-3 | CAISDWSANYGYTF
TRBV5-4 | CASSLGSGPDNEQFF
TRBV4-1 | CASSQDTGGPYNEQFF
TRBV19 | CASSPRQGLYEQYF
TRBV7-3 | CASSLTIAGGPNEQFF
TRBV7-2 | CASSVDRAEEQYF
TRBV2 | CASSPASGREETQYF
TRBV27 | CASSLSADTQYF
TRBV18 | CASSLGQGASGANVLTF
TRBV6-5 | CASRYLLTQYF
TRBV24-1 | CATSDGTGNNQPQHF
TRBV1 | CTSSHWTGGNYGYTF
TRBV7-8 | CASSLVEFGNSGNTIYF
TRBV18 | CASSQLAGGNYNEQFF
TRBV28 | CASSFRGVEAFF
TRBV6-2/TRBV6-3 | CASSRPSNYGYTF